These 20 T cell receptor beta chains were sequenced from one sample in a study of OX40 agonist ivuxolimab in advanced cancers. TCRdb keeps only in-frame clones here, not all; method: immunoSEQ multiplex PCR. This sample has about 52,000 clones, with approximately 91% found just once. Sequenced material: CD4+ or CD8+ T cells sorted from blood, taken in a trial of the OX40 agonist ivuxolimab. These receptors originate from an adult with an advanced solid tumor such as melanoma, head and neck, liver or kidney cancer.

The chain employs TRBV19 and TRBJ1-4; no definite D call. Germline CDR1 and CDR2: LNHDA and SQIVND (reference sequence). The CDR3 runs to 15 residues. V dropped 3 bases and J dropped 4 bases, with 12 bases sitting between them. The CDR3 protein is CASSISGGGNEKLFF. The CDR3, as DNA: TGTGCCAGTAGTATTTCGGGAGGTGGTAATGAAAAACTGTTTTTT.

Here the CDR3 reads CASRRAETQYF. CDR3 bases: TGTGCCAGCAGGAGGGCGGAGACCCAGTACTTC. This rearrangement joins TRBV7-9 to TRBJ2-5; the D gene is possibly TRBD2 (5 bases). V shed 6 bases and J shed 5 bases, with 7 bases lying between them. The CDR3 spans 11 residues. Per germline, CDR1 SEHNR and CDR2 FQNEAQ (reference sequence).

The J gene is TRBJ2-3, the V gene TRBV6-1; unclear D gene. Germline V gene sequence: CDR1 MNHNS, CDR2 SASEGT. The V gene lost 3 bases and the J gene lost 0 bases, with 7 bases spanning the gap. The CDR3 extends over 14 amino acids. The CDR3 DNA follows: TGTGCCAGCAGTGATTTGGAGAGCACAGATACGCAGTATTTT. Translating it yields CASSDLESTDTQYF.

The chain uses TRBV6-1 and TRBJ2-5; D is possibly TRBD1 or TRBD2 (5 bases each). Germline V gene data show CDR1 as MNHNS and CDR2 as SASEGT. V lost 5 bases and J 4 bases, leaving 17 bases between the germline ends. CDR3 length: 15 amino acids. CDR3 in amino acids: CASSFPGRPPETQYF. The DNA of the CDR3 is TGTGCCAGCAGTTTTCCGGGACGGCCTCCAGAGACCCAGTACTTC.

This clone has only a few counts. The rearrangement joins TRBV5-6 to TRBJ1-2, with D hard to call. This CDR3 contains 12 residues. V lost 1 base to trimming and J lost 7 bases, with 8 bases between them. Germline V CDR1 and CDR2: SGHDT, YYEEEE. The CDR3 sequence is CASSLFASGYTF. The CDR3 bases are TGTGCCAGCAGCTTGTTTGCGTCTGGCTACACCTTC.

V and J are TRBV4-1 and TRBJ2-7; D unclear. V dropped 4 bases and J dropped 3 bases, with 16 bases sitting between them. Germline CDR1 and CDR2: MGHRA and YSYEKL. The CDR3 is 15 amino acids. The CDR3 region is CASSLSIGPDYEQYF. As DNA, the CDR3 is TGCGCCAGCAGCCTCTCCATCGGGCCCGACTACGAGCAGTACTTC.

V and J are TRBV6-5 and TRBJ1-4, with D unresolved. This CDR3 has 14 amino acids. The V gene lost 6 bases and the J gene lost 0 bases, with 8 bases spanning the gap. The V gene's germline CDR1 is MNHEY and CDR2 SVGAGI. This chain's CDR3 is CASSIYPTNEKLFF. In nucleotides, the CDR3 is TGTGCCAGCAGCATATACCCAACTAATGAAAAACTGTTTTTT.

The chain uses TRBV10-3 and TRBJ2-3; D is undetermined. The CDR3 runs to 13 residues. Germline CDR1 reads ENHRY; CDR2 reads SYGVKD. Trimming cost V 3 bases and J 6 bases, with 10 bases left between them. DNA of the CDR3: TGTGCCATCAGTGACCTTCCCAGGGATACGCAGTATTTT. It codes for CAISDLPRDTQYF.

The gene calls are TRBV5-6 and TRBJ2-2; D is possibly TRBD2 (6 bases). The CDR3 consists of 15 residues. Trimming removed 6 bases from V and 6 bases from J, with 18 bases in between. The germline V gene encodes CDR1 SGHDT and CDR2 YYEEEE. The DNA of the CDR3 is TGTGCCAGCACCCTTGGGGTAGGAGGGGCCGGGGAGCTGTTTTTT. Translation gives CASTLGVGGAGELFF.

The rearrangement links TRBV11-2 to TRBJ2-1; D unclear. Germline V CDR1 and CDR2: SGHAT, FQNNGV. CDR3 length equals 15 residues. V was trimmed by 5 bases and J by 0 bases, leaving 11 bases between them. The CDR3 coding sequence is TGTGCCAGCAGCCAGGACCTGAGCTCCTACAATGAGCAGTTCTTC. Its protein is CASSQDLSSYNEQFF.

Only one count was recorded for this clone. This chain connects TRBV27 to TRBJ2-1; tentative D call: TRBD2 (6 bases). The V gene's germline CDR1 is MNHEY and CDR2 SMNVEV (reference sequence). The V and J ends lost 2 bases and 0 bases respectively, with 8 bases between them. This CDR3 contains 15 residues. The DNA of the CDR3 is TGTGCCAGCAGTTTAATCGGGAGCTCCTACAATGAGCAGTTCTTC. As protein: CASSLIGSSYNEQFF.

This chain joins TRBV4-1 and TRBJ1-3, with D possibly matching TRBD1 (5 bases). The V end lost 4 bases, the J end lost 4 bases, and 14 bases lay between the germline ends. Looked up from germline, CDR1 is MGHRA and CDR2 is YSYEKL. This CDR3 contains 15 residues. CDR3 sequence reads: CASSLATEAGNTIYF. CDR3 nucleotides: TGCGCCAGCAGCCTGGCGACAGAGGCCGGAAACACCATATATTTT.

Remarks on this clone: Other DNA sequences in the sample encode the same CDR3. The chain combines TRBV30 with TRBJ1-1; D may be TRBD1 (5 bases). The germline gives CDR1 GTSNPN, CDR2 SVGIG (reference sequence). V was trimmed by 0 bases and J by 3 bases, leaving 8 bases between them. The CDR3 extends over 13 amino acids. The CDR3 DNA sequence: TGTGCCTGGAGTGTCCAGGGAGACACTGAAGCTTTCTTT. It yields the protein CAWSVQGDTEAFF. The full variable domain, with the rest looked up from reference TRBV30 and TRBJ1-1, is SQTIHQWPATLVQPVGSPLSLECTVEGTSNPNLYWYRQAAGRGLQLLFYSVGIGQISSEVPQNLSASRPQDRQFILSSKKLLLSDSGFYLCAWSVQGDTEAFFGQGTRLTVV.

The genes are TRBV7-8 and TRBJ2-1, with D perhaps given as TRBD1 or TRBD2 (5 bases each). Germline assignment: CDR1 SGHVS and CDR2 FQNEAQ. V lost 5 bases, J lost 9 bases, and 23 bases lay in between. The CDR3 has 16 amino acids. The CDR3 loop is CASSPPGRNIGTEQFF. The CDR3 region has the DNA TGTGCCAGCAGCCCCCCGGGACGCAATATTGGGACTGAGCAGTTCTTC.

The rearrangement joins TRBV27 to TRBJ2-3, with D unresolved. Looked up from germline, CDR1 is MNHEY and CDR2 is SMNVEV (reference sequence). CDR3 length: 13 amino acids. Trimming removed 3 bases from V and 2 bases from J, with 6 bases in between. The CDR3 region is CASSFGFTDTQYF. In DNA form, the CDR3 reads TGTGCCAGCAGTTTTGGCTTCACAGATACGCAGTATTTT.

This clone is a singleton in its sample. The chain couples TRBV5-5 to TRBJ2-7; TRBD1 aligns across 11 bases. This CDR3 is 15 amino acids long. Trimming took 7 bases from V and 7 from J; bases not matched to a gene: 13. Looked up from germline, CDR1 is SGHKS and CDR2 is YYEKEE (reference sequence). CDR3 sequence reads: CASGTGGFSTSEQYF. Here the CDR3 DNA reads TGTGCCAGCGGGACAGGGGGGTTTAGTACTTCGGAGCAGTACTTC.

This chain joins TRBV10-1 and TRBJ2-3; a possible D gene is TRBD2 (6 bases). The CDR3 totals 15 residues. The V end was cut by 3 bases, the J end by 3 bases, with 13 bases between. The germline V gene has CDR1 WNHNN and CDR2 SYGVQD (reference sequence). This CDR3 reads CASSEERAGTDTQYF. The DNA for the CDR3 is TGCGCCAGCAGTGAAGAGCGGGCCGGAACAGATACGCAGTATTTT.

The V gene is TRBV19, the J gene TRBJ1-1, with TRBD1 as a possible D gene (5 bases). This CDR3 spans 11 amino acids. V was shortened by 7 bases and J by 7 bases, with 10 bases between the two germline ends. Germline CDR1 LNHDA, CDR2 SQIVND (reference sequence). In DNA, the CDR3 is TGTGCCAGTACTGAGGGGAATGAAGCTTTCTTT. Translation gives CASTEGNEAFF. Variable domain in full (rest from reference TRBV19 and TRBJ1-1): DGGITQSPKYLFRKEGQNVTLSCEQNLNHDAMYWYRQDPGQGLRLIYYSQIVNDFQKGDIAEGYSVSREKKESFPLTVTSAQKNPTAFYLCASTEGNEAFFGQGTRLTVV.

The chain carries TRBV4-2 and TRBJ2-5, with D unclear. V lost 0 bases to trimming and J lost 5 bases, with 7 bases between them. The length of the CDR3 is 13 residues. The V gene's germline CDR1 is LGHNA and CDR2 YNFKEQ. The CDR3 region is CASSQDRMETQYF. The CDR3 DNA sequence: TGTGCCAGCAGCCAAGATAGGATGGAGACCCAGTACTTC.

V usage is TRBV27 and J usage is TRBJ1-6, with D hard to call. The CDR3 loop spans 17 amino acids. CDR1 and CDR2 from the germline V gene are MNHEY and SMNVEV (reference sequence). The ends were cut back, 4 bases at V and 0 bases at J, with 13 bases in the middle. This CDR3 is CASSSHLGSSYNSPLHF. CDR3 bases: TGTGCCAGCAGTTCCCATCTGGGCAGCTCCTATAATTCACCCCTCCACTTT.